This TCR beta chain was captured by sequencing in a study of identical twins (dated by TCRdb to between 2015 and 2016). Regarding the study in general: The study deep-sequenced TCR alpha and beta repertoires from monozygotic twins, unrelated adults of various ages and cord blood to test whether fetal clonotypes persist. To rule out contamination, replicate twin experiments were performed at different times with different library preparation protocols. Study-wide findings and limitations: Compared with coincidental sharing between unrelated individuals, out-of-frame TCR alpha sequences shared between twins showed an excess of sequences with low generation probability. The excess sharing between twins in beta out-of-frame sequences was weaker because fewer shared sequences reduced the signal-to-noise ratio. Because the same donors could not be followed over many years, the conclusions depended on cross-sectional statistical analysis. Fewer insertions were carried by abundant cord blood beta clonotypes, a similar but weaker trend appeared in young adult naive repertoires, and no such trend appeared in memory repertoires. Invariant T cells such as MAIT and iNKT could partly confound zero-insertion analyses, although diverse VJ usage argued against such confounding for most clonotypes. Out-of-frame TCR alpha sharing in monozygotic twins was systematically underestimated by recombination models, whereas sharing between unrelated individuals was in agreement with the recombination models.

Cut back by 0 bases and 2 bases, the V and J ends lie 12 bases apart. Reading from cysteine to phenylalanine, the CDR3 counts 16 amino acids. Kept here is only the CDR3 DNA, which spans 48 bases and is read in frame from base 1. CDR1 is given as MNHEY and CDR2 as SVGAGI, both from the germline V gene. Every donor in the study was a healthy Caucasian. The twin cohort consisted of three pairs of female monozygotic twins, all aged about 18 to 30 years. CD4+ and CD8+ T cell populations were isolated with positive isolation kits from Invitrogen. This clonotype has only a few counts. The antigen this receptor binds is unknown. No much larger clone exists at a distance of one base, and base qualities are not known. Library preparation used 5' RACE. The listed sequencing device is Illumina HiSeq 2000. A universal primer binding site was added through template switching, and the final cDNA carried a unique molecular identifier so that TCR cDNA molecules could be counted accurately. Specific primers in the conserved constant-segment region were used to synthesize first-strand cDNA for the TCR alpha and beta chains. Each cDNA library was double barcoded, with a SMART-Mk sample barcode plus Illumina barcodes, to control for contamination. TruSeq adapter sequences along with Illumina sample barcodes were introduced in two successive PCR steps. TCR alpha and beta cDNA libraries were sequenced on the Illumina HiSeq platform with custom primers. Regarding the original processing steps: MiGEC was used to process raw reads and extract unique molecular identifiers, and MiXCR was used to find CDR3 positions. For each individual, recombination models were inferred using an EM algorithm with the repgenHMM and IGoR tools. The analysis of shared clonotypes was done with the tcR package in R, with sharing normalized by the product of cloneset sizes. Out-of-frame nonproductive sequences were analyzed to study raw recombination free of thymic and clonal selection effects. Starting from the raw public reads, TCRdb applied fastp trimming at Q25, assembled clones with MiXCR and retained in-frame beta chains. Each CDR3 protein gets just one entry, which takes the most common genes and DNA from the rows behind it. None of the V and J calls come from the authors' own analysis; TCRdb made them. Within this sample are 400,000 to 550,000 distinct CDR3 sequences, with 20% to 25% of them counted one time only. The ten largest clones add up to 2.9% of the sample.

Separately, the same data were catalogued under a study of T cells expressing NK-cell markers. Taken from the second paper: Fewer than ten donors provided sorted CD3+CD56+NKG2C+, CD3+CD56+NKG2C- and CD3+CD56-NKG2C+ T-cell subsets, whose TCR beta-chain repertoires were profiled. Of the eight sequenced donors, seven were found to be HCMV-seropositive and one was found to be HCMV-seronegative. In several experiments an anti-gammadeltaTCR antibody was added to restrict sorting to alphabetaTCR-expressing T cells. In several donors, the dominant CD3+CD56+NKG2C+ clonotypes ranked among the top 10 CD8+ clonotypes, making up about 1.0-7.0% of CD8+ T cells. Those dominant clonotypes were again the most abundant among CD3+CD56-NKG2C+ cells in a handful of donors, at about 25-60.1%. Whether the expanded NKG2C-expressing T cell clones were specific for HCMV antigens remained unclear. All eight donors whose samples were sequenced were randomly selected healthy volunteers, three of them men and five women. HCMV serostatus was determined by detecting HCMV-specific IgG in serum with a commercial ELISA kit. MIGEC handled demultiplexing of the reads and grouping by UMI, while MiTCR was used to assemble and quantify clonotypes. To exclude erroneous sequences, any TCR cDNA sequence not supported by at least two reads was discarded. Downstream repertoire analysis used the tcR package, and clonotypes were matched across fractions by CDR3 nucleotide sequence plus V segment. VDJmatch was used to annotate antigen specificity against VDJdb, with one amino acid substitution in CDR3 allowed.

This TCR was recovered from a woman younger than 35 in good health. Recombination joined TRBV6-5 with TRBJ2-3; TRBD1 is a weak D gene call, 5 bases matching. The specimen was CD4+ T cells sorted from blood. The CDR3 corresponds to CASSYSRDRHTDTQYF. The nucleotides read TGTGCCAGCAGTTACTCGAGAGACAGACACACAGATACGCAGTATTTT.